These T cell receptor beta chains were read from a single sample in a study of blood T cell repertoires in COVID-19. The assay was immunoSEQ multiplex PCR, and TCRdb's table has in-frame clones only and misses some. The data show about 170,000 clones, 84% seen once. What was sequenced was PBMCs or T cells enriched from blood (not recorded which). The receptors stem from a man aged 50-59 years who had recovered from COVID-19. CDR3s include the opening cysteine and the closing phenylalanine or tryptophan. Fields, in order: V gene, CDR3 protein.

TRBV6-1 CASSEYWEGGQETQYF
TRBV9 CASSPGTSGTDTQYF
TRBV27 CASSLTSSYEQYF
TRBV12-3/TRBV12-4 CASSSQGYEQYF
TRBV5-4 CASSLEAGSYGYTF
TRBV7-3 CASSSTGGDYGYTF
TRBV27 CASSTRAGAYEQYF
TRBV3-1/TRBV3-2 CASRRQGPNSPLHF
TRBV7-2 CASSSGTDHGYTF
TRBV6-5 CASSRLAGDTDTQYF
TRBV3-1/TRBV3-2 CASSPLGQGTRDGYTF
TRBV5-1 CASSLGSRYGYGYTF
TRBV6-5 CASSIRDSYEQYF
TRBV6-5 CATWASTVSYEQYF
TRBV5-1 CASSFATGVTEAFF
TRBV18 CASSPVGGPADTQYF
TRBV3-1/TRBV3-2 CASSQDGGTGALANTEAFF
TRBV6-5 CASTSTGNTEAFF
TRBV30 CAWSVGTGANEKLFF
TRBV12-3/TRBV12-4 CASSKQGFWGYTF
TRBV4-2 CASSQGEGQGWEKLFF
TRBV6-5 CASSYEGAGANVLTF
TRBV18 CASSGTGINTIYF
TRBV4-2 CASSQAWIGGKETQYF
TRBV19 CASSAVAGAQETQYF
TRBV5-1 CASSFTGVNTEAFF
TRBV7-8 CASSTLTRPGGEGGELFF
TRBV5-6 CASSLRSLYTDTQYF
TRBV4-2 CASSPTGDYGYTF
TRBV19 CASSLGLAGGTQYF
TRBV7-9 CASSPGKGVYEQYF
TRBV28 CASGTSGGPEAPDTQYF
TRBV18 CASSPQGAVGYTF
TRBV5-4 CASSLPGGEGYEQYF
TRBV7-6 CASSASAGGPTDTQYF
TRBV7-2 CASSLQGGLNTGELFF
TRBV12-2 CASRLDQGWDTQYF
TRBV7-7 CASSLQGLGGTGELFF
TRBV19 CASKGTGAFNTEAFF
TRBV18 CASSPGVGSPLHF
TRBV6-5 CASSYQTTGVGSPLHF
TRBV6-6 CASSRGGLAGGYEQYF
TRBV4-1 CASSQGGGLDNSPLHF
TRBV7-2 CASSLGRDRGNYEQYF
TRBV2 CASMLGGSYNSPLHF
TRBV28 CASSSPLGADTQYF